The sequence of this T cell receptor (beta chain) was determined in a study of blood T cell repertoires in COVID-19. In the original analysis: Amplification of reference gene primers provided the estimated nucleated cell counts. Clones were read by immunoSEQ multiplex PCR, and TCRdb kept only the in-frame ones, dropping some. D and trimming were read from the DNA, whereas the V and J calls and clone size are those reported in that table. The table lists roughly 80,000 clones, roughly 80% of them singletons. Trimming pared 0 bases from V and 5 bases from J, leaving 11 bases between. CDR1 is LNHNV, CDR2 YYDKDF, per germline (reference sequence). The CDR3 loop spans 14 amino acids.

The chain employs TRBV15 and TRBJ2-7; TRBD1 is a possible D gene (6 bases). This clonotype was obtained from a human donor in a cohort sampled during active COVID-19. The specimen was peripheral blood. CDR3 coding DNA: TGTGCCACCAGCAGAGATCACAGGGTCCACGAGCAGTACTTC. Translating gives CATSRDHRVHEQYF.